The source of this T cell receptor (beta chain) is a study of cytomegalovirus exposure and HLA in healthy donors (dated by TCRdb to the late 2010s). Regarding the complete study: An earlier analysis of 587 of the donors reported 250 to 300 Gb of sequence data and roughly 110 million unique TCR beta sequences from about 180 million T cells. Approximately 300 gigabases of sequencing data and tens of millions of unique TCR sequences made up an early release that covered approximately 700 HLA-typed donors. The genetic ancestry cluster associated with self-reported Caucasian donors included 65% to 90% of the 398 genotyped donors. The study was designed to test whether signatures of past pathogen exposure could be identified by cataloging public T cell receptors. The study profiled the T cell repertoires of 500 to 800 subjects by immunosequencing and related them to cytomegalovirus serostatus. A separate validation cohort of over a hundred different subjects was used in addition to the 666-subject first cohort. To predict cytomegalovirus infection status, the study combined high-throughput TCR immunosequencing, statistical association of individual TCRs with disease status, and machine learning. A later analysis re-examined previously published TCR beta repertoires from around 670 donors and added high-resolution HLA genotyping to investigate patterns of TCR occurrence. In the later analysis, no new phenotypic data were used to find candidate immune exposures; instead, reliance was placed on TCR beta sequences and their occurrence across donors. An earlier analysis of 587 of the donors used high-throughput TCR beta sequencing to judge whether each TCR beta V gene segment behaved as functional or pseudogenic. Donor age, sex, ethnicity and CMV serostatus were compiled together with the repertoire data. Genome-wide SNP genotypes for about 55% of the roughly 670 donors were used in a later genetic analysis, which treated that subset as a discovery cohort. All discovery cohort repertoires had been generated on a single sequencing platform. Both class I and class II loci were covered by HLA typing, at four-digit resolution. Typing coverage varied by locus: roughly 629-630 donors for A, B, C, DRB1 and DQB1; roughly 510 for DQA1; over 600 for DPA1; roughly 450 for DPB1. Because of strong linkage in the cohort, roughly five DR-DQ haplotypes were treated as single units for association and clustering. Across some 400 genotyped donors of the cohort, an average of about 250,000 unique TCR beta nucleotide sequences per donor were sequenced, and roughly 18% of those sequences were non-productive. The paper as a whole reports these results and caveats: A few of the identified cytomegalovirus-associated TCR beta chains were confirmed in vitro to be specific for cytomegalovirus antigens. In a later analysis, most CMV-associated TCR beta chains were found to appear HLA-restricted, with HLA associations seemingly driven largely by CMV exposure. Because counts were too low, seventeen rarely observed V segments, including chromosome 9 orphons, were excluded from the earlier analysis of 587 of the donors. In a later genetic analysis, fewer N-insertions in productive TCRs were reported among donors in an Asian-associated ancestry cluster than the roughly 700-donor mean. Because HLA typing was missing for some donors at each locus, association tests included only the typed subset. In the study, roughly 160 TCR beta chains were listed as associated with cytomegalovirus. Linkage disequilibrium might explain the correlated functional status among segregating V segments, but an unknown experimental factor could not be ruled out. The 87-base-pair reads could not distinguish some IMGT-functional V segments, including TRBV6-2 and TRBV6-3, so those segments were excluded. In an earlier analysis of approximately 590 of the donors, most TCR beta V segments appeared in productive rearrangements about 90% or about 30% of the time, broadly matching IMGT annotations. An association between a missense DCLRE1C variant and V-gene and J-gene trimming of TCR beta chains was found in a later genetic analysis and replicated in an independent cohort. CMV serostatus was the only immune exposure information available for the cohort. The presence/absence analyses assumed that sequencing depth was roughly uniform across donors, and that assumption may not be true. A later analysis associated about 16,000 TCR beta sequences with specific HLA alleles at a false discovery rate of 0.05. A further reported finding was that TCR beta sequences accurately predicted the HLA-A and HLA-B alleles for most subjects in the first cohort. The authors suggested that the approach could potentially be generalized to other disease states and immunological phenotypes. The classifier was reported to diagnose cytomegalovirus status with high specificity and sensitivity in both the original cohort and the validation cohort. In a later analysis, HLA-associated TCR beta chains showed more clonal expansion and lower generation probabilities than non-associated chains that were equally common. A cluster of highly shared sequence variants was judged likely to be a technical artifact of the sequencing pipeline. According to a later analysis, parvovirus B19, influenza, CMV and Epstein-Barr virus appeared linked to several top co-occurrence clusters. Only TCR beta chains were sequenced in this cohort, and the absence of alpha or paired-chain data limited detectable features. In a later analysis, the rate of TCR association differed among HLA loci, with DRB1 alleles having the most associated TCRs and HLA-C alleles having the fewest. Most TCR sequences were seen in very few donors, while some public TCRs were found in many individuals. Assigning TCR associations to individual alleles was difficult when HLA alleles, especially DR and DQ, strongly co-occurred.

The cohort consisted of fewer than 700 healthy bone marrow donors. At the time of sampling, every cohort member was nominally healthy, though immune exposures that went unrecorded were likely present. The donor was CMV seronegative and belonged to the group of approximately 320 seronegative cohort members. A peripheral blood sample was collected from each donor, and TCR beta sequencing was performed on peripheral blood mononuclear cells. Genomic DNA was extracted from the blood cell samples with the Qiagen DNeasy Blood Extraction Kit. The library was produced with the immunoSEQ multiplex PCR assay. For the multiplex PCR, a mixture combining 60 forward primers for TCR Vbeta segments and 13 reverse primers for TCR Jbeta segments was used. A multiplex PCR assay on genomic DNA amplified the CDR3 region of rearranged TCR beta genes. Amplified TCR beta libraries were sequenced as 87-base-pair reads on the Illumina HiSeq System. The authors' analysis ran thus. A later analysis counted tens of millions of unique TCR beta chains across the 650 to 700 repertoires, and around 9.9 million of these chains were shared by at least two donors. To remove PCR and sequencing errors, raw reads were error-corrected and collapsed into unique sequences using a nearest-neighbor algorithm that merged closely related sequences. CDR3 sequences were aligned to IMGT reference sequences to assign V, D and J gene segments. Each retained sequence needed at least a six-nucleotide match to both a V gene segment and a J gene segment. Rearrangements were called productive when the CDR3 lacked stop codons and stayed in frame with V and J; all others were non-productive. CDR3 was defined according to IMGT convention as the region running from the second conserved V-encoded cysteine to the conserved J-encoded phenylalanine. In an earlier analysis of more than 550 of the donors, sequences lacking an unambiguous match to a single V gene segment were excluded. In an earlier analysis of several hundred of the donors, V segments were called functional above 56.7% productive rearrangements and were called segregating when the between-donor standard deviation exceeded 5%. A statistical classification framework was built for diagnosing cytomegalovirus status from the catalog of TCR beta chain sequences. In a later analysis, V and J genes were assigned by comparing TCR nucleotide sequences against IMGT/GENE-DB human TR gene sequences. In a later analysis, CDR3 sequences and most-parsimonious VDJ recombination scenarios were assigned using the TCRdist pipeline. A later analysis defined each TCR beta chain by its CDR3 amino acid sequence plus V-gene family, and excluded reads lacking a unique V-gene family. As a way to deal with suspected cross-contamination and a sequencing artifact, a later analysis dropped roughly 620 nucleotide sequences that were highly shared and had low generation probability. In a later analysis, a clonal expansion index for each public chain was calculated from normalized within-repertoire ranks of inferred template counts. In a later analysis, generation probabilities were computed with a VDJ recombination model fitted to out-of-frame rearrangements, and the resulting probabilities were checked against IGoR. A later analysis scored TCR-TCR, TCR-HLA and TCR-CMV co-occurrence with hypergeometric tests, applying a repertoire-size bias correction to TCR pairs. False discovery rates were estimated in a later analysis by permuting HLA or CMV assignments 20 times. In a later analysis, co-occurring TCRs were grouped using DBSCAN, and TCRdist sequence similarity was added for clustering within HLA-allele-positive subsets. Co-occurrence clustering excluded repertoires with fewer than 30,000 or more than 120,000 public chains, plus five with anomalous nucleotide sharing. In its TCRdb copy, this immuneACCESS table keeps in-frame sequences only and misses some clones. Where compared with another copy, unresolved V genes explain less than half of these, and the others have no known cause. D and trimming were read from the DNA, whereas the V and J calls and clone size are those reported in that table. Counted in this sample were 77,000 or so clones; 75% of them appeared once. In total, the top ten clones hold approximately 7.2% of the sample.

This clone showed up just once. What this receptor recognizes is not known. Per-base qualities were not stored, and no clone one base away is much larger. V and J lose 3 bases and 8 bases, and a span of 11 bases separates them. The CDR3 runs 13 residues from the cysteine to the phenylalanine. Of all the DNA, just the CDR3 is kept, 39 bases in frame from base 1. The sequence came from a woman in her forties in good health and CMV-seronegative. Sequencing was done on a sample of PBMCs. This chain joins TRBV5-7 to TRBJ1-4, with the D segment identity uncertain. TRBV5-7 is designated an ORF whose function remains uncertain. The CDR3: CASSSLAGEKLFF. The DNA is as follows: TGTGCCAGCAGCTCTTTAGCCGGGGAAAAACTGTTTTTT.